This record looks at one T cell receptor beta chain sequence and its context. Its antigen remains unidentified. This sample was included in a study of cytomegalovirus exposure and HLA in healthy donors. Study overall: An earlier analysis found some 100 million unique TCR beta sequences from around 180 million T cells.

PCR involved 60 Vbeta and 13 Jbeta primers. Profiled with immunoSEQ multiplex PCR; TCRdb holds only in-frame clones, not every one. The sample holds under 150,000 clones; about 64% are singletons and the top ten take about 7.7%. Whole-study findings and limits: TRBV6-2, TRBV6-3 and some other V segments were excluded as indistinguishable. A later analysis associated 16,000 or so TCR beta sequences with HLA alleles at a 0.05 false discovery rate. Investigators reported 150 to 200 TCR beta chains as tied to cytomegalovirus.

Trimming stripped 6 bases from V and 0 bases from J, with 15 bases between. CDR1 is MDHEN, CDR2 SYDVKM, per germline. CDR3 size: 15 residues. The chain employs TRBV28 and TRBJ2-7; possible D gene TRBD1, 6 bases. The receptor was isolated from a man younger than 35 in good health and CMV-seropositive. Sequencing input: PBMCs. Here the CDR3 reads CASSPGTPSSYEQYV. The CDR3 nucleotides are TGTGCCAGCAGCCCCGGGACACCGAGCTCCTACGAGCAGTACGTC.